Listed below are T cell receptor beta chains from one sample, sequenced in a study of cytomegalovirus exposure and HLA in healthy donors. Profiling relied on immunoSEQ multiplex PCR, and the TCRdb table lists in-frame clones only, not all of them. Found here are roughly 150,000 clones, roughly 9.8% of them singletons; the top ten hold 1.8%. The sequenced sample was PBMCs. These receptors all come from a man in his fifties in good health and CMV-seronegative. The CDR3 runs from the conserved cysteine through the conserved F or W. The order of the fields is V gene, J gene, clone size, D gene, CDR3 DNA, CDR3 protein. A D gene is named only where the DNA matches it firmly. Clone size, where shown, is once, few, many, or a class for clones that have expanded.

TRBV7-9	TRBJ2-5	few	TRBD2	TGTGCCAGCAGCTTAGGCGCTAGCGGGAGTGGCGAGACCCAGTACTTC	CASSLGASGSGETQYF
TRBV5-4	TRBJ2-1	.	.	TGTGCCAGCAGGCGAGAGAATGAGCAGTTCTTC	CASRRENEQFF
TRBV11-2	TRBJ2-1	.	.	TGTGCCAGCAGCTCATTTGGTGGAGGAGGGGGGGGATCCTACAATGAGCAGTTCTTC	CASSSFGGGGGGSYNEQFF
TRBV18	TRBJ2-7	.	TRBD2	TGTGCCAGCTCACCTCCGACGGGGGGCTACGAGCAGTACTTC	CASSPPTGGYEQYF
TRBV2	TRBJ2-7	.	.	TGTGCCAGAAGTGGGGAGTACGAGCAGTACTTC	CARSGEYEQYF
TRBV2	TRBJ2-3	few	.	TGTGCCAGCAGTGAAGCCAGGTTGGGTACGCAGTATTTT	CASSEARLGTQYF
TRBV9	TRBJ2-5	few	.	TGTGCCAGCAGCGTAGCGGGGGGCCGTCAAGAGACCCAGTACTTC	CASSVAGGRQETQYF
TRBV7-9	TRBJ1-1	.	.	TGTGCCAGCAGCCTAAATTCCGGCGGGACTGAAGCTTTCTTT	CASSLNSGGTEAFF
TRBV10-3	TRBJ1-5	.	.	TGTGCCATCGGGGGGGACCCTGATCAGCCCCAGCATTTT	CAIGGDPDQPQHF
TRBV5-1	TRBJ1-6	.	TRBD1	TGCGCCAGCACCTCCGGGACAGTAGAAACACCCCTCCACTTT	CASTSGTVETPLHF
TRBV7-2	TRBJ2-3	.	TRBD2	TGTGCCAGCAGCTTAGGACTAGCGGGTGCAGATACGCAGTATTTT	CASSLGLAGADTQYF
TRBV2	TRBJ2-1	.	TRBD2	TGTGCCAGCAGTGTAGGTAGCGGGGGGATCGGTGAGCAGTTCTTC	CASSVGSGGIGEQFF
TRBV5-6	TRBJ1-3	many	.	TGTGCCAGCAGCTTGGTCGGCGGAAGCTCTGGAAACACCATATATTTT	CASSLVGGSSGNTIYF
TRBV5-4	TRBJ2-5	.	.	TGTGCCAGCAGCTTGAGGGGCAGGGTTGGAGAGACCCAGTACTTC	CASSLRGRVGETQYF
TRBV7-9	TRBJ2-5	.	TRBD1	TGTGCCAGCAGCTTTTCTAGACAGGGCCAAGAGACCCAGTACTTC	CASSFSRQGQETQYF
TRBV7-8	TRBJ2-6	.	.	TGTGCCAGCAGCTTGGCCTCTGGGGCCAACGTCCTGACTTTC	CASSLASGANVLTF
TRBV10-3	TRBJ1-6	.	.	TGTGCCATCAGTGGCGGGGACCAAAATTCACCCCTCCACTTT	CAISGGDQNSPLHF
TRBV5-1	TRBJ2-7	.	.	TGCGCCAGCAGTTATGGACAGGGAGGGACCTACGAGCAGTACTTC	CASSYGQGGTYEQYF
TRBV29-1	TRBJ1-1	few	TRBD1	TGCAGCGTCGGCCGGGACAGGGGGCCGGGAACTGAAGCTTTCTTT	CSVGRDRGPGTEAFF
TRBV2	TRBJ1-2	.	TRBD1	TGTGCCAGCAGTGACAGGGGGTCTAACTATGGCTACACCTTC	CASSDRGSNYGYTF
TRBV5-1	TRBJ2-7	few	TRBD2	TGCGCCAGCAGCGAATGGGGGGGGAACTCCTACGAGCAGTACTTC	CASSEWGGNSYEQYF
TRBV5-1	TRBJ2-7	few	.	TGCGCCAGCGCGTCCTCCTCCTACGAGCAGTACTTC	CASASSSYEQYF
TRBV28	TRBJ2-3	.	TRBD2	TGTGCCAGCAGGGTCCCGAGGGGTAGCGGGAGCAGTCAGTATTTT	CASRVPRGSGSSQYF
TRBV7-3	TRBJ2-1	.	TRBD2	TGTGCCAGCAGCTTCCTGTTAGCGGGAGGGAGGTCCGATGAGCAGTTCTTC	CASSFLLAGGRSDEQFF
TRBV28	TRBJ1-5	.	TRBD1	TGTGCCAGCAGTTTTGGCGTGCGTAACAGGGGGGATAGCAATCAGCCCCAGCATTTT	CASSFGVRNRGDSNQPQHF
TRBV6-5	TRBJ2-5	few	.	TGTGCCAGCAGCTCGGGGAGGGGGCAAGAGACCCAGTACTTC	CASSSGRGQETQYF
TRBV7-2	TRBJ2-7	.	TRBD1	TGTGCCAGCAGCCCCCAGGGGACAGGGGGCCGCGAGCAGTACTTC	CASSPQGTGGREQYF
TRBV28	TRBJ1-3	.	.	TGTGCCAGCAGTTTATTACCCGCGGGGCAGGGAAACACCATATATTTT	CASSLLPAGQGNTIYF
TRBV6-4	TRBJ2-2	few	.	TGTGCCAGCAGCAGGGATGAGAGGGAGCTGTTTTTT	CASSRDERELFF
TRBV5-1	TRBJ2-3	.	.	TGCGCCAGCAGGCGGAGTCCCCCTGACACAGATACGCAGTATTTT	CASRRSPPDTDTQYF
TRBV25-1	TRBJ2-3	.	TRBD2	TGTGCCAGCAGTGATTACACTAGCGACGGAGGCACAGATACGCAGTATTTT	CASSDYTSDGGTDTQYF
TRBV9	TRBJ2-5	.	TRBD2	TGTGCCAGCAGCGTAGGATCCCCCCCTCTAGCGGGAGGCGGCGAGACCCAGTACTTC	CASSVGSPPLAGGGETQYF
TRBV6-4	TRBJ2-6	.	TRBD2	TGTGCCAGCAGTGCCACCGGGACTAGCGGGAGAGTTGGGGCCAACGTCCTGACTTTC	CASSATGTSGRVGANVLTF
TRBV27	TRBJ2-1	.	TRBD1	TGTGCCAGCAGTTCCCCCGCCCCAGGGGGCTTCTACAATGAGCAGTTCTTC	CASSSPAPGGFYNEQFF
TRBV19	TRBJ2-7	.	TRBD1	TGTGCCAGTAGTTTGACAGGGCTTCTTTACGAGCAGTACTTC	CASSLTGLLYEQYF
TRBV5-4	TRBJ1-5	.	TRBD1	TGTGCCAGCAGTCTGGACAGGGGCGATCAGCCCCAGCATTTT	CASSLDRGDQPQHF
TRBV19	TRBJ2-7	once	.	TGTGCCAGTAGCAGAGGGCCCTACGAGCAGTACTTC	CASSRGPYEQYF
TRBV19	TRBJ1-1	.	TRBD1	TGTGCCAGTAGTATCCCAGGGGGCGCATCGAACACTGAAGCTTTCTTT	CASSIPGGASNTEAFF
TRBV18	TRBJ1-1	few	TRBD1	TGTGCCAGCTCGCGATCCGGGACAGAGAACACTGAAGCTTTCTTT	CASSRSGTENTEAFF
TRBV7-3	TRBJ2-5	.	.	TGTGCCAGCAGCCCCGGGTCACAAGAGACCCAGTACTTC	CASSPGSQETQYF
TRBV14	TRBJ2-5	few	.	TGTGCCAGCAGCCCCGACATAGTCCAAGAGACCCAGTACTTC	CASSPDIVQETQYF